The present T cell receptor (beta chain) was sequenced within a study of T cell responses to AZD1222 COVID-19 vaccine (dated by TCRdb to about 2021). Study-level background: TCR sequencing covered roughly 230 trial participants: roughly 200 given two doses of AZD1222 and around 25 given two doses of MenACWY control vaccine. Trial participants were enrolled by age into subgroups of 18-55, 56-69 and 70-plus years, and about 150, 27 and 61 TCR-sequenced participants, respectively, were included in these subgroups. Study-level results and caveats: After two AZD1222 doses, both the breadth and the depth of spike-specific TCRs were significantly higher than at day 0 and than in MenACWY recipients. The whole spike protein was spanned by vaccine-associated CD4 TCRs, and dominant responses were seen in regions 160-218 and 743-854. No day 14 peak-response samples were available, so repertoires were characterized only after the peak T cell response. Nearly half of unique spike-specific TCRs reportedly recognized epitopes outside regions mutated in the B.1.351 and B.1.1.7 variants. Only a handful of AZD1222 recipients were SARS-CoV-2 seropositive at baseline, limiting conclusions about previously exposed vaccinees. Participants were mostly white British, with more females than males. The authors suggested clonal diversity may have been underestimated. The 56-69-year group was small, and its depth increase did not reach significance, likely because of low power.

The CDR3 regions of human TCRbeta chains were subjected to immunosequencing. On the study's bioinformatics: Repertoire TCRs were checked for matches against a reference library of SARS-CoV-2-specific TCRs that had been generated using the MIRA antigen-specificity platform. Breadth was defined as the fraction of unique TCRs that were SARS-CoV-2-associated. Depth was defined as the fraction of total T cells that were SARS-CoV-2-associated. Using the MIRA data, every spike-specific TCR was mapped to the spike region that the TCR reacted to and assigned to either a CD4 or a CD8 class. Log10-transformed breadth and depth values were compared by one-way ANOVA with Sidak's multiple comparisons tests. TCRdb limited this immuneACCESS table to in-frame rearrangements with V and J called. A share of clones is missing; checked studies link under half to unresolved V genes, and the rest is unexplained. The V and J calls and clone size are taken from that table; D and trimming were inferred from the DNA. For this sample the table gives tens of thousands of clones, of which 80% to 95% were detected only once. Together, the top ten hold 3.1% of the sample.

Comments on this clone: What antigen it recognizes has not been identified. No qualities accompany the bases; no much larger clone lies one base away.

Per the germline V gene, SQVTM is the CDR1 and ANQGSEA is the CDR2. V was cut back by 7 bases and J by 0 bases, leaving a gap of 13 bases between them. The CDR3, cysteine through phenylalanine, is 14 amino acids long. Only the CDR3 DNA stays, 42 bases, in frame from base 1. This specimen's time point label, interpreted: about 28 days (+/-7) after the second vaccine dose. AZD1222 recipients with second doses at about 4 weeks or about 12 weeks were pooled, because spike-specific TCR depth and breadth did not differ between schedules. Vaccinee samples were obtained from the UK trials COV001 and COV002, which included a single-blind randomized controlled phase 2/3 trial of AZD1222 (ChAdOx1 nCoV-19) in healthy adults. Trial participant PBMC samples were collected at day 0 and day 28 after the second dose for TCRbeta chain sequencing.

This specimen consisted of peripheral blood, obtained 28 days after the second AZD1222 dose. The sequence links TRBV29-1 to TRBJ2-1; TRBD1 might be the D gene, on 5 matching bases. The receptor's source is an adult who received the AZD1222 COVID-19 vaccine. Here is the DNA: TGCAGCGGCGTTGACAGCAGCTCCTACAATGAGCAGTTCTTC. It encodes CSGVDSSSYNEQFF.